This T cell receptor beta chain was identified in a study of blood T cell repertoires in COVID-19. Turning to the study itself: Specimens from acute and convalescent COVID-19 originated in the United States, Italy and Spain. PBMCs, B-cell-depleted T cells, or T cells were the source of the cDNA or gDNA that made up the material.

Adults between about 18 and 89 years of age took part from 20 to 25 US areas. A COVID-19 case was met by exposed participants within 2 weeks before study entry. Clones were sequenced by immunoSEQ multiplex PCR, and TCRdb holds only the in-frame ones, with some missing. The table has around 320,000 clones, 89% seen once; the top ten hold under 3%. Trimming removed 5 bases from V and 1 base from J, with 11 bases in between. Germline-derived CDR1 and CDR2 are LNHNV and YYDKDF (reference sequence). This CDR3 comprises 14 residues. The chain employs TRBV15 and TRBJ2-5; tentative D call: TRBD2 (6 bases). Sequencing used PBMCs or T cells enriched from blood (not recorded which). The receptor was derived from a woman aged 50 to 60 who had been exposed to COVID-19. The CDR3 DNA is TGTGCCACCAGCGACGGGACTCTCCAAGAGACCCAGTACTTC. It encodes CATSDGTLQETQYF.